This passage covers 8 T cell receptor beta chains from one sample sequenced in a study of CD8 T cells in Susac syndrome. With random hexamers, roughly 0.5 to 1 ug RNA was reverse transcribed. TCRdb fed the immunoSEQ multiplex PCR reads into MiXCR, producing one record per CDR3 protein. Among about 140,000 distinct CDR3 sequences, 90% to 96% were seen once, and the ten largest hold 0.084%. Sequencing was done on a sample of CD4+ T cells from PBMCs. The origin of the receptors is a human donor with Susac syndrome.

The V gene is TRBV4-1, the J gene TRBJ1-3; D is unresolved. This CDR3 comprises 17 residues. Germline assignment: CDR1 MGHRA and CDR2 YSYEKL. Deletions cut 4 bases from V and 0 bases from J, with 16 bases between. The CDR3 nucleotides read TGCGCCAGCAGCCGGATTCCGGACTTGAACTCTGGAAACACCATATATTTT. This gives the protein CASSRIPDLNSGNTIYF.

In DNA, the CDR3 is TGCGCCAGCAGCGGCGGGTGGACACTTGAAGAGACCCAGTACTTC. Encoded protein: CASSGGWTLEETQYF. This chain uses TRBV5-1 with TRBJ2-5; the D gene could be TRBD1 or TRBD2 (5 bases each). The CDR3 contains 15 residues. Trimming pared 4 bases from V and 3 bases from J, leaving 16 bases between. CDR1 SGHRS and CDR2 YFSETQ come from the germline V gene.

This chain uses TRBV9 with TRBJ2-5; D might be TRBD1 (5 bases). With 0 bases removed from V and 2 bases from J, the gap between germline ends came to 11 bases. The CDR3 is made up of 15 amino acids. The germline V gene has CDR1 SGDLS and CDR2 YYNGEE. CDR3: CASSVVQGGQETQYF. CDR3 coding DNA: TGTGCCAGCAGCGTAGTTCAGGGTGGGCAAGAGACCCAGTACTTC.

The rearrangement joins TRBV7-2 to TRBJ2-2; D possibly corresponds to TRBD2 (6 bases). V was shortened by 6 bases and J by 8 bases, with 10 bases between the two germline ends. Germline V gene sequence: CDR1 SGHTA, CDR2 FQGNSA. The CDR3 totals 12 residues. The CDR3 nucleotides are TGTGCCAGCAGGACGGGGAGGGGGGAGCTGTTTTTT. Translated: CASRTGRGELFF.

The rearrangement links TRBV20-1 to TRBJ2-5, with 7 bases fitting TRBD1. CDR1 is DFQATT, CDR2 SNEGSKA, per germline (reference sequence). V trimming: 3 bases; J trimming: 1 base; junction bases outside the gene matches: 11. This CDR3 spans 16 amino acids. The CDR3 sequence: CSASGAPGQTQETQYF. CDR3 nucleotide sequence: TGCAGTGCTAGCGGGGCTCCGGGACAGACCCAAGAGACCCAGTACTTC.

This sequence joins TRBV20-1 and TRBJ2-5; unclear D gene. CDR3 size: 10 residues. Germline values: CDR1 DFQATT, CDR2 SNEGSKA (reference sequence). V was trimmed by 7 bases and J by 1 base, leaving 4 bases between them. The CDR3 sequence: CSGAQETQYF. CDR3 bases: TGCAGTGGGGCCCAAGAGACCCAGTACTTC.

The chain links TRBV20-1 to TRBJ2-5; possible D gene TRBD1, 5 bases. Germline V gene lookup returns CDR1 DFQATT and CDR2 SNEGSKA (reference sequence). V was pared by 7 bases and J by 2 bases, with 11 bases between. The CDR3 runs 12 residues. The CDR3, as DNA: TGCAGTGGGCAGGGAATTCAAGAGACCCAGTACTTC. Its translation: CSGQGIQETQYF.

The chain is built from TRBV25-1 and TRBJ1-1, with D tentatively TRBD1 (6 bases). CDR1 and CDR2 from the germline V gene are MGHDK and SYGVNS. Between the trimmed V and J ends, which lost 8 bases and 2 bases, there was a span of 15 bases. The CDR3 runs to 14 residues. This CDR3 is CASGNHRVNTEAFF. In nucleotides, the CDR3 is TGTGCCAGCGGAAACCACAGGGTCAACACTGAAGCTTTCTTT.